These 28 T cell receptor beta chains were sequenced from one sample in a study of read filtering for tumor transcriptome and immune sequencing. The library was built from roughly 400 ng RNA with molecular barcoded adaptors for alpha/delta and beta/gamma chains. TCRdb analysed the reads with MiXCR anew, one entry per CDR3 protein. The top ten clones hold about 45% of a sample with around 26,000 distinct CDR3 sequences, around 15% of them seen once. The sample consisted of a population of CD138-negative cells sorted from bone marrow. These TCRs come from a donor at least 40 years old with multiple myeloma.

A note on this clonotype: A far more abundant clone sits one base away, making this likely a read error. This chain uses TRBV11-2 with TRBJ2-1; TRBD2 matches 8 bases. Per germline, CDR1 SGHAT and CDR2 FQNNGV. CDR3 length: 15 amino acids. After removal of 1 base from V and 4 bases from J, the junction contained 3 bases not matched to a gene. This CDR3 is CASSLASGGYNEQFF. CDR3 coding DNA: TGTGCCAGCAGCTTAGCATCGGGAGGGTACAATGAGCAGTTCTTC.

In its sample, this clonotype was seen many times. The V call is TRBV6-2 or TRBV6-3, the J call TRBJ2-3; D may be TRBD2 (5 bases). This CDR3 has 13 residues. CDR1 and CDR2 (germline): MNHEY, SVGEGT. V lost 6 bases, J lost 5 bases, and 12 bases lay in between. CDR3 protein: CASRPMGRDTQYF. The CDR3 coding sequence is TGTGCCAGCAGGCCGATGGGGAGAGATACGCAGTATTTT.

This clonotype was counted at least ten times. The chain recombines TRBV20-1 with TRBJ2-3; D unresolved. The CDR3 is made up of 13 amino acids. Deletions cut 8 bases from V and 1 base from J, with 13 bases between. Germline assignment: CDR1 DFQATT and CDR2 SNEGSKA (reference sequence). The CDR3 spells CSTDAERTDTQYF. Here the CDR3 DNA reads TGCAGTACGGACGCAGAGCGCACAGATACGCAGTATTTT.

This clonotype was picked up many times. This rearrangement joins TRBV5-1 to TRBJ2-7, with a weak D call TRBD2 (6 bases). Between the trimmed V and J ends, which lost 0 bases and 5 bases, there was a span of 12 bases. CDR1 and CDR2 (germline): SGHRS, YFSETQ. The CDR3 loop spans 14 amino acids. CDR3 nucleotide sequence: TGCGCCAGCAGCTTGGCCCTGGGGGGAAACGAGCAGTACTTC. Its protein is CASSLALGGNEQYF.

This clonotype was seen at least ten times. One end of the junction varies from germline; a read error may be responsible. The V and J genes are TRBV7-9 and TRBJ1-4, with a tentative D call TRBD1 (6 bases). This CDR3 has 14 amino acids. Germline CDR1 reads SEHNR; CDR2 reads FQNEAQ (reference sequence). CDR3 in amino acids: CASSTGTTAEKRFF. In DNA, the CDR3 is TGTGCCAGCAGCACCGGGACAACAGCAGAAAAACGGTTTTTT. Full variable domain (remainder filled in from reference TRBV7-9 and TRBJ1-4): DTGVSQNPRHKITKRGQNVTFRCDPISEHNRLYWYRQTLGQGPEFLTYFQNEAQLEKSRLLSDRFSAERPKGSFSTLEIQRTEQGDSAMYLCASSTGTTAEKRFFGSGTQLSVL.

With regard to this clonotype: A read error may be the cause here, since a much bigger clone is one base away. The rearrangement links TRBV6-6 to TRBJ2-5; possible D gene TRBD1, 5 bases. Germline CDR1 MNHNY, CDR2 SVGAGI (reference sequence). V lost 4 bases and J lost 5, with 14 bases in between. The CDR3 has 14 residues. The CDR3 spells CASSSFGQRETQYF. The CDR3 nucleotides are TGTGCCAGCAGTTCTTTCGGACAAAGGGAGACCCAGTACTTC.

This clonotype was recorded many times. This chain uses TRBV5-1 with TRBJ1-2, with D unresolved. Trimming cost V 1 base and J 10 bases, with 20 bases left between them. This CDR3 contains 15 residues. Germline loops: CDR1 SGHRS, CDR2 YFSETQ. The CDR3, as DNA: TGCGCCAGCAGCTTGAACACCTGGTCGGGCGGAGACTACACCTTC. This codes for CASSLNTWSGGDYTF.

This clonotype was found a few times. CDR3 sequence reads: CSAERGTLNTEAFF. Here the CDR3 DNA reads TGCAGTGCTGAGCGAGGGACACTGAACACTGAAGCTTTCTTT. This sequence joins TRBV20-1 and TRBJ1-1; possible D gene TRBD1, 6 bases. The V and J ends lost 5 bases and 0 bases respectively, with 13 bases between them. The CDR3 consists of 14 residues. Germline CDR1 reads DFQATT; CDR2 reads SNEGSKA (reference sequence).

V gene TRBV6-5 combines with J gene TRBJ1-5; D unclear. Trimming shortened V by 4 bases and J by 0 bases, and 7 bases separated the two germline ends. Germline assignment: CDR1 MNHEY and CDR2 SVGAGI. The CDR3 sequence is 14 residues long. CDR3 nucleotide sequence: TGTGCCAGCAGTTCAGTGTATAGCAATCAGCCCCAGCATTTT. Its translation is CASSSVYSNQPQHF.

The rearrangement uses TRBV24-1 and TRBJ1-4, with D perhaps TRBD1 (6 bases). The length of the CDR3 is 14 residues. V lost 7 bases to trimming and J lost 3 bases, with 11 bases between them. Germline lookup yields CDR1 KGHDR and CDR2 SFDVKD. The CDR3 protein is CATSLGTPNEKLFF. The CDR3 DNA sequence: TGTGCCACCAGCCTCGGGACACCTAATGAAAAACTGTTTTTT.

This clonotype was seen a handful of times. The CDR3 protein is CSAGTSANIQYF. The CDR3 DNA follows: TGCAGTGCTGGGACTAGCGCAAACATTCAGTACTTC. The chain recombines TRBV20-1 with TRBJ2-4, with 10 bases aligning to TRBD2. V was clipped by 5 bases and J by 6 bases; unmatched bases: 1. This CDR3 comprises 12 residues. Germline CDR1 DFQATT, CDR2 SNEGSKA (reference sequence).

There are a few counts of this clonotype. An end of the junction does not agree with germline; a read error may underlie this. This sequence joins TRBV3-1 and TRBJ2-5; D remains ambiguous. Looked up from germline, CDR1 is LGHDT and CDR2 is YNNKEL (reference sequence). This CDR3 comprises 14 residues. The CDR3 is CAGSHARRQETQYF. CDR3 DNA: TGTGCCGGCAGCCACGCCCGGCGACAAGAGACCCAGTACTTC.

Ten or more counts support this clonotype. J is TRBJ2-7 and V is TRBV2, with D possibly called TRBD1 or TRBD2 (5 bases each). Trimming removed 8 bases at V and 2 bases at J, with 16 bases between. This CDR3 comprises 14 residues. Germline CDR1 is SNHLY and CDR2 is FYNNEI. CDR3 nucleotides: TGTGCCAGCCGAGAGGGGACGGGGACCTACGAGCAGTACTTC. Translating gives CASREGTGTYEQYF.

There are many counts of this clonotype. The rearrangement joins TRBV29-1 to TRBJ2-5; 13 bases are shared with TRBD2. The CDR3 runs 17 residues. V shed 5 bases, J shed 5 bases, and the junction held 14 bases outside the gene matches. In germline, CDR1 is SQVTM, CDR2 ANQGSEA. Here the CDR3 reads CSVSRGTSGTRGETQYF. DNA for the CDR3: TGCAGCGTTTCGAGGGGGACTAGCGGGACCCGCGGGGAGACCCAGTACTTC.

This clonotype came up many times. CDR3 amino acids: CASQSGGLYNEQFF. The CDR3 bases are TGTGCCAGTCAGAGTGGGGGGCTGTACAATGAGCAGTTCTTC. This chain connects TRBV5-4 to TRBJ2-1; tentatively, D is TRBD1 or TRBD2 (6 bases each). Germline loops: CDR1 SGHNT, CDR2 YYREEE (reference sequence). V was pared by 8 bases and J by 4 bases, with 16 bases between. CDR3 length equals 14 residues.

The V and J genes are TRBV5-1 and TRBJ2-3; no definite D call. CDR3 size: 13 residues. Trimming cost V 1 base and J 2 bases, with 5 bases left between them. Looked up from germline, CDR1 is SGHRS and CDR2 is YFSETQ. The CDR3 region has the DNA TGCGCCAGCAGCTTGAACCCCACAGATACGCAGTATTTT. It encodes CASSLNPTDTQYF. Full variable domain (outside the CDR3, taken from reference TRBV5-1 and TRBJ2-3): KAGVTQTPRYLIKTRGQQVTLSCSPISGHRSVSWYQQTPGQGLQFLFEYFSETQRNKGNFPGRFSGRQFSNSRSEMNVSTLELGDSALYLCASSLNPTDTQYFGPGTRLTVL.

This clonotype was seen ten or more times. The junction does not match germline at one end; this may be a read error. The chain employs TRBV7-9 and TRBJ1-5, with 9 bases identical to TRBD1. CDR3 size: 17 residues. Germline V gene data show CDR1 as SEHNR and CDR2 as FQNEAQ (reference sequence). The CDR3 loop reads CANSQGTGTGINQPQHF. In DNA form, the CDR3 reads TGTGCCAACAGCCAGGGGACCGGGACAGGGATTAATCAGCCCCAGCATTTT.

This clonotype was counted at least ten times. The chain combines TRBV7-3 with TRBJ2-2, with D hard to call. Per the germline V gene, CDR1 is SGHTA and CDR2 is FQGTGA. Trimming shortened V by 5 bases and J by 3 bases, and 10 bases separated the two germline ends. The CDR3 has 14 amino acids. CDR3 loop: CASSTHAYTGELFF. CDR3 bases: TGTGCCAGCAGCACTCATGCTTACACCGGGGAGCTGTTTTTT.

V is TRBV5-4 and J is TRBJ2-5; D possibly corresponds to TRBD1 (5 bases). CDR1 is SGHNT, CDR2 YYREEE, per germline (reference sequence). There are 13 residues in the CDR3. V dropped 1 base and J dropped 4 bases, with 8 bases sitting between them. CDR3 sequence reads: CASSLTGSETQYF. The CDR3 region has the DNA TGTGCCAGCAGCTTGACAGGTTCAGAGACCCAGTACTTC.

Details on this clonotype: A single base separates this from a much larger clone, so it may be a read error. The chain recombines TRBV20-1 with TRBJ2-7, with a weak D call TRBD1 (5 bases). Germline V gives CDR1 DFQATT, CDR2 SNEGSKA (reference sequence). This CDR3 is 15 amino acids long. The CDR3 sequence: CGAVATQESYYEQYF. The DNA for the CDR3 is TGCGGTGCTGTTGCTACACAGGAGTCATACTACGAGCAGTACTTC.

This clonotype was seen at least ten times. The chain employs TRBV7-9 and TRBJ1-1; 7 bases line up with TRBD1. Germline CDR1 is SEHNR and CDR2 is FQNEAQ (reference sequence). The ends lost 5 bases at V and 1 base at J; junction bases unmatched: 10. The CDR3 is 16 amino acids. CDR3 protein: CASSPRGGRGNTEAFF. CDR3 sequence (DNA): TGTGCCAGCAGCCCACGAGGGGGCAGGGGGAACACTGAAGCTTTCTTT.

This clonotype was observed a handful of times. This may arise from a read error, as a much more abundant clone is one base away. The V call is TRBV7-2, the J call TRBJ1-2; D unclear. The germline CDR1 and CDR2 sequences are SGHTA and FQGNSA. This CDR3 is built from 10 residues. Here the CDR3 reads CASSLSSVIF. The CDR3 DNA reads TGTGCCAGCAGCTTAAGTTCGGTGATATTC. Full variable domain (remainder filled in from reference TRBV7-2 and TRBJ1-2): GAGVSQSPSNKVTEKGKDVELRCDPISGHTALYWYRQSLGQGLEFLIYFQGNSAPDKSGLPSDRFSAERTGGSVSTLTIQRTQQEDSAVYLCASSLSSVIFGSGTRLTVV.

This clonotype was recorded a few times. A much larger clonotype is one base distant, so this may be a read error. CDR3 sequence reads: CSVVWSTGAFF. The CDR3 coding sequence is TGCAGCGTTGTGTGGAGCACTGGAGCTTTCTTT. The V call is TRBV29-1, the J call TRBJ1-1; no reliable D call. Germline CDR1 is SQVTM and CDR2 is ANQGSEA. The CDR3 loop spans 11 amino acids.

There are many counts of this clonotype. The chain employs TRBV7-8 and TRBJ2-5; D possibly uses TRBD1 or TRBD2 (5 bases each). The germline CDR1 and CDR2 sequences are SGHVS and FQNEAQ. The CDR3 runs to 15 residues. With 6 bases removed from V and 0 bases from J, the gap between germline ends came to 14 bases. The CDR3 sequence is CASSSGHQDQETQYF. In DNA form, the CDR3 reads TGTGCCAGCAGTTCGGGGCACCAGGACCAAGAGACCCAGTACTTC.

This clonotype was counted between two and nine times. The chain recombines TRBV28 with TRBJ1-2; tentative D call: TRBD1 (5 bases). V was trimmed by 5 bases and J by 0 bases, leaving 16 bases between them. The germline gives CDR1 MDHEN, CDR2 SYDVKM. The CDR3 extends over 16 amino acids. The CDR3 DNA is TGTGCCAGCAGTGCCTATCTTCGGGGGTCTAACTATGGCTACACCTTC. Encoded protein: CASSAYLRGSNYGYTF.

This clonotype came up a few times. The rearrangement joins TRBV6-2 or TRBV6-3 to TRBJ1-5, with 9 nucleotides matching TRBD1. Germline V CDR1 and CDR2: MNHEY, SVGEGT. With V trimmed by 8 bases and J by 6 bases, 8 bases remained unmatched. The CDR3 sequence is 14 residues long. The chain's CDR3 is CASGSTGGGQPQHF. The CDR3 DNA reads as TGTGCCAGCGGTTCGACAGGGGGGGGTCAGCCCCAGCATTTT.

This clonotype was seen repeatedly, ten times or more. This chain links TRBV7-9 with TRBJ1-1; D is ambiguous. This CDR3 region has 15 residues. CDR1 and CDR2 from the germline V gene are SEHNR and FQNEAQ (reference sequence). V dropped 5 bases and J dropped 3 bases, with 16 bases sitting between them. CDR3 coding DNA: TGTGCCAGCAGCGGGCGATACCCCCGGGACACTGAAGCTTTCTTT. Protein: CASSGRYPRDTEAFF.

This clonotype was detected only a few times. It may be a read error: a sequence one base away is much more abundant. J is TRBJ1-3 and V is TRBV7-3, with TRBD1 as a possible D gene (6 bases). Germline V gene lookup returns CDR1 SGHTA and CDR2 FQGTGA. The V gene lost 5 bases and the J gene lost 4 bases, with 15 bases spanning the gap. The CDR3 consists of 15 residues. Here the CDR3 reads CASSPNRDLGNTIYF. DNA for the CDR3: TGTGCCAGCAGCCCAAACAGGGACCTCGGAAACACCATATATTTT.